Sequencing of this TCR beta chain was carried out in a study of technical replicates of blood from several donors. Profiling relied on immunoSEQ multiplex PCR, and the TCRdb table lists in-frame clones only, not all of them. The repertoire holds 60,000 to 85,000 clones, nearly 98% seen once, with 0.21% in the top ten. With 4 bases clipped from V and 3 bases from J, the junction kept 12 bases outside the gene matches. This CDR3 contains 17 residues. From germline, CDR1 is SGHTA and CDR2 FQGNSA. The source material was T cells isolated from PBMCs. This clonotype was obtained from a human donor in good health. V gene TRBV7-2 combines with J gene TRBJ1-3, with TRBD1 matching over 7 bases. In nucleotides, the CDR3 is TGTGCCAGCAGCTCCCGAGATAAGACAGGGCGTGGAAACACCATATATTTT. Its translation: CASSSRDKTGRGNTIYF.